The clone carrying this TCR beta chain was observed a single time. The antigen remains undetermined. The record originates from a study of cytomegalovirus exposure and HLA in healthy donors. Overall study findings and caveats: Among TCR beta chains, those listed as cytomegalovirus-associated numbered some 170.

The PCR ran on 60 Vbeta and 13 Jbeta primers. The repertoire was sequenced with immunoSEQ multiplex PCR; TCRdb's copy has only in-frame clones and lacks some. The sample gives over 150,000 clones, about four fifths of which show up once; 7% is in the top ten. The CDR3 is made up of 11 amino acids. Per the germline V gene, CDR1 is SQVTM and CDR2 is ANQGSEA. The V end was cut by 5 bases, the J end by 3 bases, with 8 bases between. The chain employs TRBV29-1 and TRBJ2-7; TRBD1 is a possible D gene (6 bases). Source material: PBMCs. This clonotype was sampled from a woman aged 25 to 45 in good health and CMV-seropositive. The CDR3 nucleotides are TGCAGCGTTCAGGGGAACTACGAGCAGTACTTC. Translating it yields CSVQGNYEQYF.